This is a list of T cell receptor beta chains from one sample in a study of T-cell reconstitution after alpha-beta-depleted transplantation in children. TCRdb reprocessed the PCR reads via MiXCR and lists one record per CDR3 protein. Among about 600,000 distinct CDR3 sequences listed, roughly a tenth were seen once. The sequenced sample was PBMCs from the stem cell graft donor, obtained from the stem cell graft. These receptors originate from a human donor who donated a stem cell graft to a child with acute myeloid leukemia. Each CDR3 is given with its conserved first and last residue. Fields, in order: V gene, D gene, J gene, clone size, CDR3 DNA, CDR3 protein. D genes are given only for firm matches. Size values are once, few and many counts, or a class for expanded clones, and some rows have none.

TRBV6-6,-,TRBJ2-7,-,TGTGCCAGCAGCCCCGGGTGGAGAGAGCAGTACTTC,CASSPGWREQYF
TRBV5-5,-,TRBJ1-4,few,TGTGCCAGCAGGTTCGGGACAACGACTAATGAAAAACTGTTTTTT,CASRFGTTTNEKLFF
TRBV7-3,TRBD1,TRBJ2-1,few,TGTGCCAGCAGCTCAAACAGGGGCTCCTACAATGAGCAGTTCTTC,CASSSNRGSYNEQFF
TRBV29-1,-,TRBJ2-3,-,TGCAGCGCCGCAGGAGGGCCAGGCACAGATACGCAGTATTTT,CSAAGGPGTDTQYF
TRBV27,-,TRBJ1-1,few,TGTGCCAGCAGTTTAGGTGGGCGCGCAATCATGAACACTGAAGCTTTCTTT,CASSLGGRAIMNTEAFF
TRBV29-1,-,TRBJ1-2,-,TGCAGCGTTGAAGTATTAGGCAGGGGCGACTATGGCTACACCTTC,CSVEVLGRGDYGYTF
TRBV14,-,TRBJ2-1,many,TGTGCCAGCAGCCAAATCCGCGAGCAGTTCTTC,CASSQIREQFF
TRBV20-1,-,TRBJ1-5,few,TGCAGTGCTAGACCCAGGTCCTTTCGCGGCAATCAGCCCCAGCATTTT,CSARPRSFRGNQPQHF
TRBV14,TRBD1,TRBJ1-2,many,TGTGCCAGCAGCCAAACGACAGGGAATGGCTACACCTTC,CASSQTTGNGYTF
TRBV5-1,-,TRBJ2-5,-,TGCGCCAGCAGCTTGTCGGGGACTGGGCAAGAGACCCAGTACTTC,CASSLSGTGQETQYF
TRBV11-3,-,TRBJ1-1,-,TGTGCCAGCAGCACCCGACATGATCCCAACACTGAAGCTTTCTTT,CASSTRHDPNTEAFF
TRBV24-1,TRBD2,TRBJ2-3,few,TGTGCCACCAGTGACCCTAGCGGGAGGGGCACAGATACGCAGTATTTT,CATSDPSGRGTDTQYF
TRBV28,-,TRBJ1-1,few,TGTGCCAGCAGGGATACAGGGACCACCGGAGCTTTCTTT,CASRDTGTTGAFF
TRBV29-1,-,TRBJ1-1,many,TGCAGCGCCCAGGACAGCCCAGGGCCCCAAGCTTTCTTT,CSAQDSPGPQAFF
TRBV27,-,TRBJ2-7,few,TGTGCCAGCAGTTTGCGGGAAGGGGGAACCTACGAGCAGTACTTC,CASSLREGGTYEQYF
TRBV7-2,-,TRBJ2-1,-,TGTGCCAGCAGCCCCCTGAGGACTGGGCCGGAGTTCTTC,CASSPLRTGPEFF
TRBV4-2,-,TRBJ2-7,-,TGTGCCAGCAGCCAAGATACCCAGACCGAGCAGTACTTC,CASSQDTQTEQYF
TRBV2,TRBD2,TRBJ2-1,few,TGTGCCAGCGAAAGCGCGGGAGGCTCCTACAATGAGCAGTTCTTC,CASESAGGSYNEQFF
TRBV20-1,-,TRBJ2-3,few,TGCAGTGCCCCAAAAGTGAGACTAGCAGATACGCAGTATTTT,CSAPKVRLADTQYF
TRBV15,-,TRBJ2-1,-,TGTGCCACCACACGTCGAGAGGGCCACAATGAGCAGTTCTTC,CATTRREGHNEQFF
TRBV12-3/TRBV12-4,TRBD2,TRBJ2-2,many,TGTGCCAGCATCCCCCCGGCTAGCGGGAGGGCGGCCGGGGAGCTGTTTTTT,CASIPPASGRAAGELFF
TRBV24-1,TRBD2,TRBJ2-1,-,TGTGCCACCAGTGCAGCGGGAGGTGGTAATGAGCAGTTCTTC,CATSAAGGGNEQFF
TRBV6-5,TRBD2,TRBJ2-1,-,TGTGCCAGCAGTTATCCGCGACTAGCGGGAGACTACAATGAGCAGTTCTTC,CASSYPRLAGDYNEQFF
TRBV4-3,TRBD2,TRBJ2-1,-,TGCGCCAGCAGCCGGCAGCCGGGACTAGGGGGGGGAAATGAGCAGTTCTTC,CASSRQPGLGGGNEQFF
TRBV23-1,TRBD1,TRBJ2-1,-,TGCGCCAGCAGTCAAAACATCAAGGACAGGGGGAGGCGGAATGAGCAGTTCTTC,CASSQNIKDRGRRNEQFF
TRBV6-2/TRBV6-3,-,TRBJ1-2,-,TGTGCCAGCAGTTTATCGGTTGACTATGGCTACACCTTC,CASSLSVDYGYTF
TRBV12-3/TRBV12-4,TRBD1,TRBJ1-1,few,TGTGCCAGCAGGGGGAGGGGGCAGACAGGTGAAGCTTTCTTT,CASRGRGQTGEAFF
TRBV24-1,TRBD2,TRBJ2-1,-,TGTGCCACCAGTGATTGGGGACTAGCGGGAGGCCTGGACAATGAGCAGTTCTTC,CATSDWGLAGGLDNEQFF
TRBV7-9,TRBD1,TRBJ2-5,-,TGTGCCAGCAGCTTCCCGAAGGGACAGGGTGAGACCCAGTACTTC,CASSFPKGQGETQYF
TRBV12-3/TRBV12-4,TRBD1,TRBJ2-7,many,TGTGCCAGCAGCCGATCCAGGGGGCTGAAGTCCTACGAGCAGTACTTC,CASSRSRGLKSYEQYF
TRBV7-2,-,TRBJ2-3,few,TGTGCCAGCAGCTCAATAGGCATCCCAGCCCCCACAGATACGCAGTATTTT,CASSSIGIPAPTDTQYF
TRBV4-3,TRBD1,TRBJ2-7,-,TGCGCCAGCAGCCCCGGGGACAGGATCCACGAGCAGTACTTC,CASSPGDRIHEQYF
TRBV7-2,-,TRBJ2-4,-,TGTGCCAGCAGCCTCCTACCCTCCGTGTTAGCCAAAAACATTCAGTACTTC,CASSLLPSVLAKNIQYF
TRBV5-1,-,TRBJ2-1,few,TGCGCCAGCAGCTTACTGGTCAACTCCTACAATGAGCAGTTCTTC,CASSLLVNSYNEQFF
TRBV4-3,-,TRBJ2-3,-,TGCGCCAGCAGCCAAGGGCAGTATTTT,CASSQGQYF
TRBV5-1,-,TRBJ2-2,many,TGCGCCAGCAGCCCTTCAGGCGGGCTCACCGGGGAGCTGTTTTTT,CASSPSGGLTGELFF
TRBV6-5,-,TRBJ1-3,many,TGTGCCAGCACTGAGGGGAACACCATATATTTT,CASTEGNTIYF
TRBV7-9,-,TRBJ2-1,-,TGTGCCAGCATCTGGGGGGAAGAGCAGTTCTTC,CASIWGEEQFF
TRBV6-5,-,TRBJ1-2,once,TGTGCCAGCAGTTACTCGGGGGGGCGTAACTATGGCTACACCTTC,CASSYSGGRNYGYTF
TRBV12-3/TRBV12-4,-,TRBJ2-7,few,TGTGCCAGCAGGGCCGCCCAGCGGAGCTCCTACGAGCAGTACTTC,CASRAAQRSSYEQYF
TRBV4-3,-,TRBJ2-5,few,TGCGCCAGCAGCCAAGATTTGGGAGCCCAAGAGACCCAGTACTTC,CASSQDLGAQETQYF
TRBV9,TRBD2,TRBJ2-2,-,TGTGCCAGCAGCGTAGCGCGCGGGAGGGTCCCTTCGAACACCGGGGAGCTGTTTTTT,CASSVARGRVPSNTGELFF
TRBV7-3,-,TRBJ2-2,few,TGTGCCAGCAGCCGCGAAGTGAACACCGGGGAGCTGTTTTTT,CASSREVNTGELFF